Included here is one T cell receptor (beta chain) sequence, with context. Germline CDR1 reads SGHRS; CDR2 reads YFSETQ. The CDR3 is 15 amino acids. Trimming left V 0 bases short and J 0 bases short, with 9 bases between. This entry comes from a study of blood T cell repertoires in COVID-19. Study context: Italy, Spain and the United States were the sources of the convalescent and acute COVID-19 samples. Sources were T cells, B-cell-depleted T cells, or PBMCs; the material itself was cDNA or gDNA.

Original data processing: Estimation of nucleated cell counts was performed using reference gene primer amplification. TCRdb's table, derived via immunoSEQ multiplex PCR, lists solely in-frame clones and lacks some. V, J and clone size are taken as reported in that table, and D and trimming were inferred from the DNA itself. The table lists hundreds of thousands of clones, around 90% of them singletons, with approximately 12% in the top ten. The rearrangement uses TRBV5-1 and TRBJ2-5; the D gene is possibly TRBD2 (6 bases). Sequences were obtained from peripheral blood. This TCR came from a woman between 18 and 29 years old who had recovered from COVID-19. CDR3 nucleotides: TGCGCCAGCAGCTTGGGAGGCGGGAACCAAGAGACCCAGTACTTC. Protein product: CASSLGGGNQETQYF.